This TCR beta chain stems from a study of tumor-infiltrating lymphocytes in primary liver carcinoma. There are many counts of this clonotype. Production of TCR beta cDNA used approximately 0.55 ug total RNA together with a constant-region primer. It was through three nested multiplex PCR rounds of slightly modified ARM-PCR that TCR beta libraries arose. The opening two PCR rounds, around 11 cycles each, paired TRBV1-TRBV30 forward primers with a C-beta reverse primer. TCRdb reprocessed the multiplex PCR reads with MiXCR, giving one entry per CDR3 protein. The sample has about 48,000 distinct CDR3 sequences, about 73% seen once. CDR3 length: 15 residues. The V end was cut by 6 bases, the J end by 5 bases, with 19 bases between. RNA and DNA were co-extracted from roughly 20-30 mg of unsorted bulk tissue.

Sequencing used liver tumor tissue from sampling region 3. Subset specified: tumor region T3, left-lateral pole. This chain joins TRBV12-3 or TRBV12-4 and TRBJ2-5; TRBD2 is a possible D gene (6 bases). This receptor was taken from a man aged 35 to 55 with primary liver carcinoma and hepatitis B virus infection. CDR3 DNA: TGTGCCAGCAGCGTATCGGGAACTAGCCGTGAGACCCAGTACTTC. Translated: CASSVSGTSRETQYF.